The 18 T cell receptor beta chains reported below all come from one sample, sequenced in a study of OX40 agonist ivuxolimab in advanced cancers. The protocol was immunoSEQ multiplex PCR, while the TCRdb copy is restricted to in-frame clones and leaves out a portion. Of tens of thousands of clones listed, around nine tenths are singletons. The sequenced sample was CD4+ or CD8+ T cells sorted from blood, obtained in a trial of the OX40 agonist ivuxolimab. These receptors were collected from an adult with an advanced solid tumor such as melanoma, head and neck, liver or kidney cancer.

The rearrangement uses TRBV15 and TRBJ2-7; D might be TRBD1 or TRBD2, each matching 5 bases. Germline loops: CDR1 LNHNV, CDR2 YYDKDF (reference sequence). The CDR3 runs 14 residues. The V gene lost 0 bases and the J gene lost 3 bases, with 9 bases spanning the gap. As DNA, the CDR3 is TGTGCCACCAGCAGAGATCGGGGCTACTACGAGCAGTACTTC. Encoded protein: CATSRDRGYYEQYF.

This chain's CDR3 is CASSAGQGRLNEQFF. The CDR3 DNA reads TGTGCCAGTAGTGCGGGACAGGGGCGACTCAATGAGCAGTTCTTC. V usage is TRBV19 and J usage is TRBJ2-1, with TRBD1 identical over 10 bases. Germline V CDR1 and CDR2: LNHDA, SQIVND (reference sequence). The length of the CDR3 is 15 residues. V was clipped by 5 bases and J by 6 bases; unmatched bases: 7.

This chain links TRBV19 with TRBJ2-1, with 8 bases matching TRBD2. The V gene end was trimmed by 4 bases and the J gene end by 2 bases; junction bases not matched to a gene: 7. The CDR3 covers 16 residues. Germline assignment: CDR1 LNHDA and CDR2 SQIVND (reference sequence). The CDR3 loop is CASSTGSGGPYNEQFF. The CDR3 DNA follows: TGTGCCAGTAGTACCGGGTCGGGGGGGCCCTACAATGAGCAGTTCTTC.

J is TRBJ2-7 and V is TRBV5-1; D ambiguous. The V gene's germline CDR1 is SGHRS and CDR2 YFSETQ. The V and J ends lost 1 base and 5 bases respectively, with 13 bases between them. This CDR3 has 14 residues. The CDR3 DNA reads TGCGCCAGCAGCTTGCGAGCTCTGGACGACGAGCAGTACTTC. Amino acids: CASSLRALDDEQYF.

The V gene is TRBV5-1, the J gene TRBJ2-5; 14 positions agree with TRBD2. The V segment lost 0 bases and the J segment 2 bases; nucleotides outside the gene matches: 9. This CDR3 contains 19 residues. Germline V gene data show CDR1 as SGHRS and CDR2 as YFSETQ. CDR3 nucleotide sequence: TGCGCCAGCAGCTTGGCCTTGACTAGCGGGGGGGCGCAACAAGAGACCCAGTACTTC. This codes for CASSLALTSGGAQQETQYF.

This rearrangement joins TRBV5-1 to TRBJ1-3; unclear D gene. Germline lookup yields CDR1 SGHRS and CDR2 YFSETQ. This CDR3 is built from 17 residues. The germline V and J ends were trimmed by 0 bases and 1 base, with 14 bases remaining between them. CDR3 nucleotides: TGCGCCAGCAGCTTGGGACGTGCGAGGATATCTGGAAACACCATATATTTT. It encodes CASSLGRARISGNTIYF.

This chain joins TRBV7-2 and TRBJ2-3; D is unresolved. CDR3 length: 11 amino acids. The germline gives CDR1 SGHTA, CDR2 FQGNSA. V gave up 5 bases and J gave up 6 bases, with 6 bases separating them. In DNA, the CDR3 is TGTGCCAGCAGCGGCGCGGATACGCAGTATTTT. Encoded protein: CASSGADTQYF.

The chain carries TRBV5-5 and TRBJ2-1, with 10 bases fitting TRBD1. CDR3 length equals 13 residues. The V segment lost 4 bases and the J segment 9 bases; nucleotides outside the gene matches: 4. Per germline, CDR1 SGHKS and CDR2 YYEKEE (reference sequence). CDR3 loop: CASSPGTGVEQFF. The CDR3 bases are TGTGCCAGCAGCCCCGGGACAGGGGTTGAGCAGTTCTTC.

This clone was detected only a few times. The V gene is TRBV4-3, the J gene TRBJ2-1, with D possibly matching TRBD2 (6 bases). Per the germline V gene, CDR1 is LGHNA and CDR2 is YSLEER. V gave up 3 bases and J gave up 5 bases, with 20 bases separating them. The CDR3 sequence is 17 residues long. This CDR3 reads CASSQGERRVGNNEQFF. Written as DNA, the CDR3 is TGCGCCAGCAGCCAGGGGGAAAGGAGGGTAGGCAACAATGAGCAGTTCTTC.

About this clone itself: The same CDR3 also results from other DNA sequences found in this sample. This chain links TRBV5-4 with TRBJ2-5; unclear D gene. With 3 bases removed from V and 2 bases from J, the gap between germline ends came to 2 bases. CDR3 length equals 11 residues. Germline CDR1 SGHNT, CDR2 YYREEE (reference sequence). The CDR3 DNA follows: TGTGCCAGCAGCTCACAAGAGACCCAGTACTTC. Protein sequence: CASSSQETQYF.

This clone was seen just once. The chain combines TRBV7-9 with TRBJ2-1; D is possibly TRBD2 (6 bases). Per the germline V gene, CDR1 is SEHNR and CDR2 is FQNEAQ (reference sequence). CDR3 length equals 15 residues. V was shortened by 6 bases and J by 3 bases, with 15 bases between the two germline ends. Here the CDR3 DNA reads TGTGCCAGCAGTTACCGAATGGGAGGCTACAATGAGCAGTTCTTC. Protein product: CASSYRMGGYNEQFF.

The V and J genes are TRBV6-5 and TRBJ2-7; D may be TRBD1 (6 bases). The V end lost 5 bases, the J end lost 5 bases, and 13 bases lay between the germline ends. The CDR3 runs 13 residues. Per the germline V gene, CDR1 is MNHEY and CDR2 is SVGAGI. For the CDR3, the DNA is TGTGCCAGCAGTCCAACAGGGTTCAACGAGCAGTACTTC. Protein product: CASSPTGFNEQYF.

The V and J genes are TRBV7-3 and TRBJ2-2; no clear D gene. The germline CDR1 and CDR2 sequences are SGHTA and FQGTGA. This CDR3 is built from 16 residues. The V end was cut by 3 bases, the J end by 1 base, with 12 bases between. CDR3 nucleotides: TGTGCCAGCAGCTTCACTAAGGGCAGGAACACCGGGGAGCTGTTTTTT. This encodes CASSFTKGRNTGELFF.

In this sample, this clone turned up a few times. This chain links TRBV7-2 with TRBJ1-2; 11 positions agree with TRBD1. J lost 8 bases, V lost 0 bases, and 8 bases had no gene match. The CDR3 is made up of 16 amino acids. Per the germline V gene, CDR1 is SGHTA and CDR2 is FQGNSA. CDR3 loop: CASSLARDRGSEGYTF. The CDR3 DNA sequence: TGTGCCAGCAGCTTAGCCCGGGACAGGGGGTCAGAAGGCTACACCTTC.

The chain combines TRBV4-3 with TRBJ2-7; TRBD2 matches at 8 bases. The V segment lost 2 bases and the J segment 3 bases; nucleotides outside the gene matches: 9. The CDR3 has 16 amino acids. Germline CDR1 is LGHNA and CDR2 is YSLEER. The CDR3 spells CASSQSTTSANYEQYF. The DNA of the CDR3 is TGCGCCAGCAGCCAATCCACGACTAGCGCGAACTACGAGCAGTACTTC.

The rearrangement links TRBV27 to TRBJ2-2; 8 bases align to TRBD1. CDR3 size: 16 residues. CDR1 is MNHEY, CDR2 SMNVEV, per germline (reference sequence). The ends lost 5 bases at V and 8 bases at J; junction bases unmatched: 13. This CDR3 is CASSRADRAFEGELFF. CDR3 DNA sequence: TGTGCCAGCAGTCGGGCGGACAGGGCTTTCGAGGGGGAGCTGTTTTTT.

This rearrangement joins TRBV7-8 to TRBJ2-5; TRBD2 matches at 8 bases. Germline V gene lookup returns CDR1 SGHVS and CDR2 FQNEAQ. CDR3 length: 15 amino acids. Unmatched junction bases numbered 3, after V lost 1 base and J lost 2 bases. This CDR3 reads CASSLGGTRQETQYF. Written as DNA, the CDR3 is TGTGCCAGCAGCTTAGGCGGGACTAGACAAGAGACCCAGTACTTC.

V is TRBV27 and J is TRBJ2-1, with D tentatively TRBD2 (7 bases). The CDR3 extends over 17 amino acids. Germline CDR1 is MNHEY and CDR2 is SMNVEV (reference sequence). V dropped 2 bases and J dropped 8 bases, with 22 bases sitting between them. This CDR3 reads CASSLMGGRGGGYEQFF. The CDR3 DNA is TGTGCCAGCAGTTTAATGGGGGGGCGGGGAGGAGGCTATGAGCAGTTCTTC.